Listed below are T cell receptor beta chains from one sample, sequenced in a study of T-cell memory formation after mild COVID-19. TCRdb passed the 5' RACE reads through MiXCR, listing each CDR3 protein once. The data show about 340,000 distinct CDR3 sequences, about 16% seen once. Sequenced input: PBMCs or a T cell subset sorted from them (not recorded which). Receptors were obtained from a man aged 18 to 29 who had mild COVID-19 (a few samples of this study predate the infection). Cell type and time point are not known. Each CDR3 is given without its conserved first and last residue. D genes are given only for firm matches.

TRBD2,TRBV29-1,SATGGAYEQY
TRBD1,TRBV4-1,ASSQGPGQSDTQY
-,TRBV5-5,ASSPARENYGYT
TRBD1,TRBV5-1,ASSLSMTGGTGELF
-,TRBV6-6,ASSDRTSGNQPQH
TRBD1,TRBV12-5,ASGGRDRGYNEQF
-,TRBV9,ASSVGTTNEKLF
-,TRBV12-3/TRBV12-4,ASSDTDRMTDTQY
-,TRBV6-6,ASSPHALSTDTQY
-,TRBV11-2,ASSAGTALVGTEAF
TRBD1,TRBV7-8,ASSRRTGALMGEKLF
-,TRBV28,ASSRDRGAQH
TRBD1,TRBV7-9,ASSSGTGANSPLH
TRBD1,TRBV6-5,ASSRIQGADTQY
-,TRBV6-2/TRBV6-3,ASRHSSVWYEQY
-,TRBV11-3,ASSFGGSYEQY
-,TRBV5-1,ASSLEGRTDYNSPLH
-,TRBV6-5,ASSLEGPNSGANVLT
-,TRBV27,ASSLSYRISYEQY
-,TRBV4-3,ASSQDLATNQPQH
-,TRBV7-7,ASSLRGANNNEQF
TRBD1,TRBV12-3/TRBV12-4,ASSDRGPSPLH
TRBD2,TRBV5-6,ASSLLTSGGHTARYEQY
TRBD1,TRBV2,ASRKYQQGTGEKLF
-,TRBV7-2,ASSDRTGPYEQY